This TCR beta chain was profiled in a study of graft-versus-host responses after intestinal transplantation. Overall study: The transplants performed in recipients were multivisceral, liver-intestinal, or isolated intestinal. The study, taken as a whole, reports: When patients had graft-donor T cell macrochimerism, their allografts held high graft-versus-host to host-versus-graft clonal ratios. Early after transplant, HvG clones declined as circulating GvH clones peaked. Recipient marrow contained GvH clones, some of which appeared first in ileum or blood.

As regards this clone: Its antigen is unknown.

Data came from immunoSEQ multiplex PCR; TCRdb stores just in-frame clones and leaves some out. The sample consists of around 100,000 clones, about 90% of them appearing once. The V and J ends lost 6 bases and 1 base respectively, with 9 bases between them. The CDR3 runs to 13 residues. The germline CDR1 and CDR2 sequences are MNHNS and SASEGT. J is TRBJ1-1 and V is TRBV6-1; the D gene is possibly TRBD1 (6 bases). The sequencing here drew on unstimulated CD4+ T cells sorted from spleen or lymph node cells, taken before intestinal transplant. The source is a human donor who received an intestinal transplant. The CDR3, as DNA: TGTGCCAGCAGCTCGACAGGGAACACTGAAGCTTTCTTT. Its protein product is CASSSTGNTEAFF.